This T cell receptor (beta chain) was recorded in a study of blood T cell repertoires in COVID-19. Some clones are missing from TCRdb's copy, which holds only in-frame ones; the method was immunoSEQ multiplex PCR. Of 170,000 or so clones listed, about four fifths are singletons. Germline CDR1 reads LNHDA; CDR2 reads SQIVND (reference sequence). The CDR3 totals 14 residues. Trimming took off 6 bases at V and 0 bases at J, with 12 bases between the two ends. The sample was peripheral blood. The clonotype comes from a man between 70 and 80 years old with active or convalescent COVID-19. This chain links TRBV19 with TRBJ2-7, with D unresolved. The chain's CDR3 is CASSQVQNSYEQYF. As DNA, the CDR3 is TGTGCCAGTAGCCAGGTCCAAAACTCCTACGAGCAGTACTTC.